This section outlines one TCR beta chain sequence together with its context. The same CDR3 arises from other DNA sequences in this sample as well. This CDR3 region has 14 residues. Trimming removed 1 base at V and 6 bases at J, with 12 bases between. CDR1 and CDR2 (germline): LGHNT, FRNRAP. TCRdb's copy holds only in-frame clones and misses some; the assay was immunoSEQ multiplex PCR. The sample shows 200,000 to 250,000 clones, 85% to 90% of them seen only once. This record comes from a study of blood T cell repertoires in COVID-19. The TCR sequence derives from a woman aged 50 to 65 with acute or convalescent COVID-19. The source material was peripheral blood. The chain is built from TRBV12-5 and TRBJ1-2; D not certain. As DNA, the CDR3 is TGTGCTAGTGGTTTGGAATACACATACCATGGCTACACCTTC. It is translated as CASGLEYTYHGYTF.